This T cell receptor beta chain is from a study of CXCR3-negative and CXCR3-positive naive CD8 T cells. Overall study results and limits: TRBV-TRBJ usage was similar across naive CXCR3 subsets but distinct in memory cells. Both naive subsets showed comparably high diversity, and memory CD8+ cells showed much lower diversity. Relative to CXCR3-negative naive cells, CXCR3-positive naive cells had more hydrophobic TRB CDR3s.

Libraries were UMI-labeled 5' RACE TRB cDNA. Using the 5' RACE reads, TCRdb records one entry per CDR3 protein without DNA. Recorded for this sample: some 64,000 distinct CDR3 sequences. CDR3 length: 13 residues. The germline V gene encodes CDR1 MDHEN and CDR2 SYDVKM. With regard to this clonotype: Antigen: not known.

The rearrangement joins TRBV28 to TRBJ1-1. This TCR was recovered from a human donor in good health. Some clones in this sample may be carry-over from other donors' samples. Sequences were obtained from naive CXCR3+ CD8+ T cells from blood. Described subset: CD45RO-CCR7+CD27+CD95- naive CD8+ T cells expressing CXCR3 (TNR3+). Here the CDR3 reads CASSAGENTEAFF.